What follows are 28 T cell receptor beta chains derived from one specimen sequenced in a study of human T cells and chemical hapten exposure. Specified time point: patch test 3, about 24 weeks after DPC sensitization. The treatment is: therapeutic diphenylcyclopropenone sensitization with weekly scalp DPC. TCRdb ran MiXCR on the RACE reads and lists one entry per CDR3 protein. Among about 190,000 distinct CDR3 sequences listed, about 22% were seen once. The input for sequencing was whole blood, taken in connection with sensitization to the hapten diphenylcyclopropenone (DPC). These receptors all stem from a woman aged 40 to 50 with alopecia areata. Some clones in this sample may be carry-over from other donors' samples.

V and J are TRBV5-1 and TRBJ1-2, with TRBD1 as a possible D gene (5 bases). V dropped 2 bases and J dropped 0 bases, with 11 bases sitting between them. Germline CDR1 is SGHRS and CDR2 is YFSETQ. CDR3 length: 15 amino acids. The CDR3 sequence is CASSLWGETNYGYTF. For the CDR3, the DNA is TGCGCCAGCAGCTTATGGGGCGAGACTAACTATGGCTACACCTTC.

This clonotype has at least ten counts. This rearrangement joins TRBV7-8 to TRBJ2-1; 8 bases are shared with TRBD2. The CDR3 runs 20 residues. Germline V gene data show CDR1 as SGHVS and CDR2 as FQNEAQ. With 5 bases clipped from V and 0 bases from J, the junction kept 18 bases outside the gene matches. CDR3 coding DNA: TGTGCCAGCAGCACCGGACTAGCTGGATACTCTCCGACCTCCTACAATGAGCAGTTCTTC. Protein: CASSTGLAGYSPTSYNEQFF. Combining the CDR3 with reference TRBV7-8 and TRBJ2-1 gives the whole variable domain GAGVSQSPRYKVAKRGQDVALRCDPISGHVSLFWYQQALGQGPEFLTYFQNEAQLDKSGLPSDRFFAERPEGSVSTLKIQRTQQEDSAVYLCASSTGLAGYSPTSYNEQFFGPGTRLTVL.

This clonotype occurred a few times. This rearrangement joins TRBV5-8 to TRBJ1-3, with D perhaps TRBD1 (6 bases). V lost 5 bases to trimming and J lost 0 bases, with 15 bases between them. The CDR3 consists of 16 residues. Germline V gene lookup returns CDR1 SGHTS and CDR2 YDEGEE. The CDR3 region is CASSFGTTHSGNTIYF. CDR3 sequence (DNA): TGTGCCAGCAGTTTTGGGACAACACACTCTGGAAACACCATATATTTT.

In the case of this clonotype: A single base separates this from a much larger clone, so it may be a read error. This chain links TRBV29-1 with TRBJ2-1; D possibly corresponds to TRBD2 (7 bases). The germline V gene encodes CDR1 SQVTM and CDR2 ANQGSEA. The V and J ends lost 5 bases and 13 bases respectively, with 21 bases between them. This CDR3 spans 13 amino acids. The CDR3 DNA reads TGCAGCGTTAGGGGGGGGAGCGCCAGCCGACAGTTCTTC. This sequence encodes CSVRGGSASRQFF.

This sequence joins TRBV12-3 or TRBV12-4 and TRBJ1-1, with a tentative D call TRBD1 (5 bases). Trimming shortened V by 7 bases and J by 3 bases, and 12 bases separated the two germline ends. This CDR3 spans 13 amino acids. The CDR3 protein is CASIGTAYTEAFF. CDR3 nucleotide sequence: TGTGCCAGCATCGGGACGGCCTACACTGAAGCTTTCTTT.

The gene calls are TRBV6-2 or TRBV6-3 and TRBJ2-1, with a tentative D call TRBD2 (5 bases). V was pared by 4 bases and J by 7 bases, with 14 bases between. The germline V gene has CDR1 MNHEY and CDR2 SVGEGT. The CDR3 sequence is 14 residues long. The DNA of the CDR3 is TGTGCCAGCAGTTCCCCCCGGACTGGAAATGAGCAGTTCTTC. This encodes CASSSPRTGNEQFF.

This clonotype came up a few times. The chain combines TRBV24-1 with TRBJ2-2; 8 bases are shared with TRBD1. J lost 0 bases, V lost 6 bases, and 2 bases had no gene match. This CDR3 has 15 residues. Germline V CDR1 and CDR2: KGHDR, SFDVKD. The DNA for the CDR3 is TGTGCCACCAGTTCGGACAGGGCGAACACCGGGGAGCTGTTTTTT. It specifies CATSSDRANTGELFF.

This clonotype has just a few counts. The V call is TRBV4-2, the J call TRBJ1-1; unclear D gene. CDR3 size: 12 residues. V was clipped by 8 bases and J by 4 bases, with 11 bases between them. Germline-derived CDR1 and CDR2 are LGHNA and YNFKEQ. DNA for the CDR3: TGTGCCAGCGGAGCCTCGAGCACTGAAGCTTTCTTT. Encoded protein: CASGASSTEAFF.

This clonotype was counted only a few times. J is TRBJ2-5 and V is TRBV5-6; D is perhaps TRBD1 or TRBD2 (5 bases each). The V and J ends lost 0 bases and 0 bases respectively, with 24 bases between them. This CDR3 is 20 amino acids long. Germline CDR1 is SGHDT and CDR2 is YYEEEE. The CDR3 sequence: CASSLDPVGVQWSDQETQYF. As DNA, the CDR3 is TGTGCCAGCAGCTTGGATCCGGTGGGGGTTCAGTGGTCTGACCAAGAGACCCAGTACTTC.

The CDR3, as DNA: TGTGCCAGCACAGGGGACGGCACCGGGGAGCTGTTTTTT. Protein sequence: CASTGDGTGELFF. The rearrangement links TRBV2 to TRBJ2-2, with D tentatively TRBD1 (6 bases). Trimming stripped 7 bases from V and 4 bases from J, with 10 bases between. This CDR3 spans 13 amino acids. From germline, CDR1 is SNHLY and CDR2 FYNNEI.

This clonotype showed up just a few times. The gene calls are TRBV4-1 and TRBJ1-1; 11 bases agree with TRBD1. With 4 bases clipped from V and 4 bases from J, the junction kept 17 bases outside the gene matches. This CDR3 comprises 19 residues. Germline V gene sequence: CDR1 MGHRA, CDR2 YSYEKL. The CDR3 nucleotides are TGCGCCAGCAGCCTGAGGTCCGGGACAGGGGGTCGCTGGGGCACTGAAGCTTTCTTT. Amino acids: CASSLRSGTGGRWGTEAFF.

The DNA of the CDR3 is TGTGCCTGGAGTCTGGAGGCCGGGGAGCTGTTTTTT. The encoded protein is CAWSLEAGELFF. The chain is built from TRBV30 and TRBJ2-2; a possible D gene is TRBD2 (5 bases). The germline CDR1 and CDR2 sequences are GTSNPN and SVGIG (reference sequence). The CDR3 runs to 12 residues. V was pared by 2 bases and J by 6 bases, with 7 bases between.

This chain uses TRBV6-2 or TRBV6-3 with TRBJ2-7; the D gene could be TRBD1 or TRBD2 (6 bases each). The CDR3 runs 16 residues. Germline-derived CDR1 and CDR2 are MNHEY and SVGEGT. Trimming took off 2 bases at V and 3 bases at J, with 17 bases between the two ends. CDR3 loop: CASSYPTGDTLYEQYF. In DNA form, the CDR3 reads TGTGCCAGCAGTTACCCTACGGGGGACACCCTCTACGAGCAGTACTTC.

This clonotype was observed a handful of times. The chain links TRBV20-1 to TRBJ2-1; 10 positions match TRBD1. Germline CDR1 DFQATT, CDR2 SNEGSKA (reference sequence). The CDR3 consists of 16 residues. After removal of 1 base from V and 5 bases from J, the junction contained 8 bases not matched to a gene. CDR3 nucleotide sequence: TGCAGTGCTAGAGGAGTCCGGGACAGGGGTAACAATGAGCAGTTCTTC. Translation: CSARGVRDRGNNEQFF.

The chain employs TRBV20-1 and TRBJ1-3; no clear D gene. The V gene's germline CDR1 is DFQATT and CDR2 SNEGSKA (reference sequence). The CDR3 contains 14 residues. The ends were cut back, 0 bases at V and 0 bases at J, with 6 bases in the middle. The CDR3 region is CSAREDRSGNTIYF. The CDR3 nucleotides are TGCAGTGCTAGAGAGGACCGCTCTGGAAACACCATATATTTT.

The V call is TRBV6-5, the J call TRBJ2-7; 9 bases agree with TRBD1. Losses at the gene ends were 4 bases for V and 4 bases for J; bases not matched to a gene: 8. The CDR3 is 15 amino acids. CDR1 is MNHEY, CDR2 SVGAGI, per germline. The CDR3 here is CASSSLTGGYYEQYF. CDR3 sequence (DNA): TGTGCCAGCAGTTCCTTAACAGGGGGCTATTACGAGCAGTACTTC.

In DNA form, the CDR3 reads TGTGCCAGCAGCCTTGGACAGGGGAAGGAAAAACTGTTTTTT. Translation: CASSLGQGKEKLFF. This chain connects TRBV7-2 to TRBJ1-4, with TRBD1 matching 9 bases. After removal of 5 bases from V and 8 bases from J, the junction contained 6 bases not matched to a gene. CDR1 and CDR2 from the germline V gene are SGHTA and FQGNSA. The CDR3 runs to 14 residues.

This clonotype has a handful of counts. The CDR3 region has the DNA TGTGCCATCAGCCCGGACAGTTACGAGCAGTACTTC. As protein: CAISPDSYEQYF. V is TRBV10-3 and J is TRBJ2-7, with TRBD1 as a possible D gene (6 bases). The CDR3 consists of 12 residues. Trimming took off 6 bases at V and 4 bases at J, with 10 bases between the two ends. Germline V lookup: CDR1 ENHRY, CDR2 SYGVKD.

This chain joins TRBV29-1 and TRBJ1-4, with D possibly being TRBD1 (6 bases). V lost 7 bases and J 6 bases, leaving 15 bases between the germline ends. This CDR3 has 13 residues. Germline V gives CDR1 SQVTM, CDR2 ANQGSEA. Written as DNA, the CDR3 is TGCAGCGGAGTAAGGGCAGGGGATGAAAAACTGTTTTTT. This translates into CSGVRAGDEKLFF.

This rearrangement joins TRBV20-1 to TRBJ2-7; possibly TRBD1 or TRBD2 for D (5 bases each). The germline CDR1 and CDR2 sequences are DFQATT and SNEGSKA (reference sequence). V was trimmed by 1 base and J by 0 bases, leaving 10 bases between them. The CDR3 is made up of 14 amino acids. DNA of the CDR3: TGCAGTGCTAGAGTTGGGACGGGCTCCTACGAGCAGTACTTC. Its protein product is CSARVGTGSYEQYF.

This CDR3 is CSASPGDIDEKLFF. CDR3 in DNA: TGCAGTGCTAGTCCTGGGGACATCGATGAAAAACTGTTTTTT. The chain recombines TRBV20-1 with TRBJ1-4; weak D call: TRBD1 (6 bases). This CDR3 is built from 14 residues. Trimming took 3 bases from V and 6 from J, leaving 14 bases between them. The germline V gene encodes CDR1 DFQATT and CDR2 SNEGSKA (reference sequence).

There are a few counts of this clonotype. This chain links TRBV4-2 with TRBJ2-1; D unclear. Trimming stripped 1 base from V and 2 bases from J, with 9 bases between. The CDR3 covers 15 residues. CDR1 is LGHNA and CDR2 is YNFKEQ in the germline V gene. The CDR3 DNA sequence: TGTGCCAGCAGCCAAGGGCTGGAGCCCTACAATGAGCAGTTCTTC. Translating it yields CASSQGLEPYNEQFF.

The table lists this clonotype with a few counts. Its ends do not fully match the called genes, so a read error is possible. CDR3 bases: TGCAGTGCTAATAGACAGGGGATAGGGCAGCCCCTGCATTTT. It codes for CSANRQGIGQPLHF. The chain uses TRBV20-1 and TRBJ1-5; 8 positions match TRBD1. CDR3 length: 14 amino acids. Germline V CDR1 and CDR2: DFQATT, SNEGSKA (reference sequence).

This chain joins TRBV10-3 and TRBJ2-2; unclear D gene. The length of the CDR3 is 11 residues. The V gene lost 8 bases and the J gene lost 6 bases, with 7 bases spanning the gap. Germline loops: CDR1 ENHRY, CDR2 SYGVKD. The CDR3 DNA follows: TGTGCCATCGGGGTGGCCGGGGAGCTGTTTTTT. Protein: CAIGVAGELFF.

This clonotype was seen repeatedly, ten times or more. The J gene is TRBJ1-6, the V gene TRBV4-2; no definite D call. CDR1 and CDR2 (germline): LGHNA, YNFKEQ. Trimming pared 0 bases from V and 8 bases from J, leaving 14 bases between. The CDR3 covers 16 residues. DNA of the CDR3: TGTGCCAGCAGCCAAGAGGGTTTGGCGTCGGATTCACCCCTCCACTTT. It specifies CASSQEGLASDSPLHF.

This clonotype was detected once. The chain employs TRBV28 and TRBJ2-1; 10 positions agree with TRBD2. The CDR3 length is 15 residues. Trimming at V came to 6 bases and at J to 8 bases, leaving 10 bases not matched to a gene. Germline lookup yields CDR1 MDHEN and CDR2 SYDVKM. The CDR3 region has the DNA TGTGCCAGCAGAGGAGCGGGAGGGCCTATCTATGAGCAGTTCTTC. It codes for CASRGAGGPIYEQFF.

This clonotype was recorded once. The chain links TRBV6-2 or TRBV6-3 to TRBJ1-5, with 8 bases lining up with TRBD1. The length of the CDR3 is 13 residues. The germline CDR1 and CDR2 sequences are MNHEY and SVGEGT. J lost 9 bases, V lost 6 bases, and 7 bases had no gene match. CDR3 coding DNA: TGTGCCAGCAGCTATGGGACAGGAGGGCCCCAGCATTTT. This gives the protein CASSYGTGGPQHF.

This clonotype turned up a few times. The CDR3 spells CSVLNPPTGRAKNIQYF. The CDR3 DNA follows: TGCAGTGTCCTCAACCCCCCGACAGGGAGGGCCAAAAACATTCAGTACTTC. The V gene is TRBV20-1, the J gene TRBJ2-4, with a possible D match to TRBD1 (7 bases). Germline CDR1 DFQATT, CDR2 SNEGSKA (reference sequence). V lost 7 bases and J 1 base, leaving 23 bases between the germline ends. This CDR3 contains 17 residues.